A single sample is the source of the 14 T cell receptor beta chains below, sequenced in a study of neurological immune-mediated disorders. In TCRdb, the 5' RACE reads were re-called with MiXCR into one record per CDR3 protein. The table records approximately 89,000 distinct CDR3 sequences, about 4% of them present only once. Time point denoted: longitudinal time-point 3. The sample consisted of PBMCs. The receptors were sampled from a woman aged 60-75 years with multiple sclerosis.

This clonotype was picked up many times. V is TRBV29-1 and J is TRBJ1-3; 9 bases are shared with TRBD1. This CDR3 is built from 14 residues. Germline V gene sequence: CDR1 SQVTM, CDR2 ANQGSEA. The ends lost 7 bases at V and 4 bases at J; junction bases unmatched: 8. CDR3 loop: CSAATGTGGNTIYF. In DNA form, the CDR3 reads TGCAGCGCTGCAACCGGGACAGGGGGAAACACCATATATTTT.

This clonotype was counted at least ten times. The chain links TRBV29-1 to TRBJ2-1; 7 positions match TRBD1. Germline V gene lookup returns CDR1 SQVTM and CDR2 ANQGSEA. V was clipped by 7 bases and J by 0 bases; unmatched bases: 12. The CDR3 length is 16 residues. CDR3 in amino acids: CSDLMPQGYSYNEQFF. The DNA for the CDR3 is TGCAGCGATCTAATGCCACAGGGGTACTCCTACAATGAGCAGTTCTTC.

The chain links TRBV2 to TRBJ2-2; D may be TRBD1 (6 bases). The V gene lost 3 bases and the J gene lost 7 bases, with 18 bases spanning the gap. CDR3 length equals 16 residues. Germline CDR1 reads SNHLY; CDR2 reads FYNNEI. The CDR3 loop is CASSDRGAGWDGELFF. Written as DNA, the CDR3 is TGTGCCAGCAGTGACAGGGGCGCTGGTTGGGACGGGGAGCTGTTTTTT.

The table lists this clonotype with many counts. The gene calls are TRBV6-6 and TRBJ2-4; the D gene is possibly TRBD2 (5 bases). CDR1 MNHNY and CDR2 SVGAGI come from the germline V gene (reference sequence). V lost 6 bases and J 3 bases, leaving 12 bases between the germline ends. This CDR3 spans 14 amino acids. The CDR3 nucleotides are TGTGCCAGCAGGCCAACCGGGGACAAAAACATTCAGTACTTC. Protein: CASRPTGDKNIQYF.

This clonotype was picked up many times. The rearrangement uses TRBV9 and TRBJ2-1; the D call may be TRBD1 or TRBD2 (5 bases each). Trimming stripped 0 bases from V and 5 bases from J, with 15 bases between. The length of the CDR3 is 16 residues. Germline lookup yields CDR1 SGDLS and CDR2 YYNGEE. CDR3 amino acids: CASSVESGRRHNEQFF. DNA of the CDR3: TGTGCCAGCAGCGTAGAATCGGGACGAAGACACAATGAGCAGTTCTTC.

This clonotype was counted ten times or more. The chain links TRBV7-8 to TRBJ1-1; D gene uncertain. Looked up from germline, CDR1 is SGHVS and CDR2 is FQNEAQ. V dropped 2 bases and J dropped 3 bases, with 7 bases sitting between them. This CDR3 comprises 13 residues. The CDR3, as DNA: TGTGCCAGCAGCTTAATTTCGTACACTGAAGCTTTCTTT. It translates to CASSLISYTEAFF.

This clonotype showed up many times. This chain joins TRBV20-1 and TRBJ2-5; 7 bases are a match to TRBD1. This CDR3 region has 12 residues. The ends lost 6 bases at V and 2 bases at J; junction bases unmatched: 3. The germline gives CDR1 DFQATT, CDR2 SNEGSKA (reference sequence). The CDR3 region has the DNA TGCAGTGCCGGACAGGCACAAGAGACCCAGTACTTC. Translated, it gives CSAGQAQETQYF.

This clonotype has a count of ten or more. This sequence joins TRBV5-5 and TRBJ2-1; D not resolved. The length of the CDR3 is 13 residues. Trimming shortened V by 4 bases and J by 9 bases, and 14 bases separated the two germline ends. CDR1 and CDR2 (germline): SGHKS, YYEKEE (reference sequence). For the CDR3, the DNA is TGTGCCAGCAGCCCCCCAAGGGCCGTTGAGCAGTTCTTC. Translation gives CASSPPRAVEQFF. The full variable domain, its missing parts supplied by reference TRBV5-5 and TRBJ2-1, is DAGVTQSPTHLIKTRGQQVTLRCSPISGHKSVSWYQQVLGQGPQFIFQYYEKEERGRGNFPDRFSARQFPNYSSELNVNALLLGDSALYLCASSPPRAVEQFFGPGTRLTVL.

Concerning this clonotype: With a much larger clone just one base away, this may be a read error. This rearrangement joins TRBV2 to TRBJ1-5, with a tentative D call TRBD1 (5 bases). The CDR3 runs 13 residues. Germline CDR1 and CDR2: SNHLY and FYNNEI. Trimming pared 6 bases from V and 8 bases from J, leaving 14 bases between. CDR3 in DNA: TGTGCCAGCAGGGGGGACGAGGGAAAGCCCCAGCATTTT. Amino acid sequence: CASRGDEGKPQHF. The variable domain in full, with the rest retrieved from reference TRBV2 and TRBJ1-5, is EPEVTQTPSHQVTQMGQEVILRCVPISNHLYFYWYRQILGQKVEFLVSFYNNEISEKSEIFDDQFSVERPDGSNFTLKIRSTKLEDSAMYFCASRGDEGKPQHFGDGTRLSIL.

This clonotype was seen ten or more times. V gene TRBV6-1 combines with J gene TRBJ2-5; D is undetermined. Trimming took 3 bases from V and 4 from J, leaving 12 bases between them. In germline, CDR1 is MNHNS, CDR2 SASEGT. This CDR3 is built from 14 residues. As DNA, the CDR3 is TGTGCCAGCAGTGAGGGGATAGCCGGAGAGACCCAGTACTTC. Translated, it gives CASSEGIAGETQYF.

This clonotype was recorded many times. CDR3 region: CSASGTAFTDTQYF. In nucleotides, the CDR3 is TGCAGTGCTAGCGGGACAGCCTTCACAGATACGCAGTATTTT. The rearrangement uses TRBV20-1 and TRBJ2-3; 7 bases agree with TRBD1. The CDR3 consists of 14 residues. From germline, CDR1 is DFQATT and CDR2 SNEGSKA (reference sequence). With V trimmed by 3 bases and J by 2 bases, 5 bases remained unmatched.

At least ten counts were recorded for this clonotype. The rearrangement links TRBV5-1 to TRBJ1-2; D is unclear. Trimming took off 1 base at V and 1 base at J, with 5 bases between the two ends. The germline V gene encodes CDR1 SGHRS and CDR2 YFSETQ. The CDR3 loop spans 13 amino acids. CDR3 sequence reads: CASSLPSNYGYTF. CDR3 DNA: TGCGCCAGCAGCTTGCCCAGTAACTATGGCTACACCTTC.

This clonotype was counted ten times or more. The chain couples TRBV2 to TRBJ1-4; no clear D. There are 14 residues in the CDR3. Trimming took 6 bases from V and 1 from J, leaving 9 bases between them. The germline V gene has CDR1 SNHLY and CDR2 FYNNEI. CDR3 region: CASRRRETNEKLFF. CDR3 DNA sequence: TGTGCCAGCAGGAGAAGAGAAACTAATGAAAAACTGTTTTTT.

This clonotype was seen only a few times. This CDR3 is CASSLAKGASDTQYF. CDR3 nucleotide sequence: TGTGCCAGCAGCTTAGCGAAGGGGGCGTCAGATACGCAGTATTTT. This chain links TRBV7-7 with TRBJ2-3; 7 positions match TRBD1. In germline, CDR1 is SSHAT, CDR2 FNYEAQ (reference sequence). The CDR3 covers 15 residues. V dropped 0 bases and J dropped 4; count of bases not matched to a gene: 4. Filled out from reference TRBV7-7 and TRBJ2-3, the complete variable domain reads GAGVSQSPRYKVTKRGQDVTLRCDPISSHATLYWYQQALGQGPEFLTYFNYEAQPDKSGLPSDRFSAERPEGSISTLTIQRTEQRDSAMYRCASSLAKGASDTQYFGPGTRLTVL.